This TCR beta chain stems from a study of CD8 T cells in ankylosing spondylitis. To note about this clonotype: The antigen remains unidentified.

In TCRdb, the 5' RACE reads were re-called with MiXCR into one record per CDR3 protein. The data hold about 540,000 distinct CDR3 sequences, with over 9.5% observed a single time. The CDR3 runs to 15 residues. V was clipped by 2 bases and J by 4 bases; unmatched bases: 5. From germline, CDR1 is SGHAT and CDR2 FQNNGV. Notes on the study in general: Matched ankylosing spondylitis synovial fluid reportedly showed significant enrichment of disease-linked clones. Certain motif variants had earlier been reported in reactive arthritis synovial fluid and blood. Peripheral blood samples showed relatively rare disease-linked clones, and these clones were CD8+. Ankylosing spondylitis blood seemed to carry a telltale TCR beta motif made of several highly homologous variants.

This sequence originates from a male donor with ankylosing spondylitis. The source material was blood, either unsorted or a sorted T cell fraction (not recorded which). This chain connects TRBV11-2 to TRBJ1-2, with TRBD1 matching over 9 bases. CDR3: CASSLTGGASYGYTF. In nucleotides, the CDR3 is TGTGCCAGCAGCTTAACAGGGGGCGCCAGCTATGGCTACACCTTC.